This passage covers 27 T cell receptor beta chains from one sample sequenced in a study of blood T cell repertoires in COVID-19. The method was immunoSEQ multiplex PCR; TCRdb's version includes in-frame clones alone and lacks a portion of them. Of about 270,000 clones in the sample, approximately 91% were seen once. What was sequenced was PBMCs or T cells enriched from blood (not recorded which). These receptors all come from a woman aged 40 to 49 with acute COVID-19.

V and J are TRBV7-8 and TRBJ2-2, with TRBD1 identical over 8 bases. CDR3 length equals 18 residues. Trimming cost V 5 bases and J 1 base; bases outside gene matches: 12. Germline V gene lookup returns CDR1 SGHVS and CDR2 FQNEAQ. CDR3 region: CASSRQPDRGRNTGELFF. CDR3 sequence (DNA): TGTGCCAGCAGCCGTCAACCCGACAGGGGACGGAACACCGGGGAGCTGTTTTTT.

V gene TRBV28 combines with J gene TRBJ1-1; D is unresolved. Germline V lookup: CDR1 MDHEN, CDR2 SYDVKM. The CDR3 totals 14 residues. Trimming removed 8 bases at V and 1 base at J, with 14 bases between. CDR3 residues: CASGVPKTNTEAFF. The CDR3 DNA sequence: TGTGCCAGCGGAGTTCCCAAGACGAACACTGAAGCTTTCTTT.

V and J are TRBV4-3 and TRBJ2-6, with D maybe TRBD2 (5 bases). The CDR3 has 16 amino acids. The germline CDR1 and CDR2 sequences are LGHNA and YSLEER. V lost 4 bases and J 2 bases, leaving 12 bases between the germline ends. In nucleotides, the CDR3 is TGCGCCAGCAGCCCTAATTTGAGGGCTGGGGCCAACGTCCTGACTTTC. Amino acids: CASSPNLRAGANVLTF.

The V and J genes are TRBV19 and TRBJ1-5; 7 nucleotides align to TRBD1. Per germline, CDR1 LNHDA and CDR2 SQIVND (reference sequence). V shed 5 bases, J shed 4 bases, and the junction held 8 bases outside the gene matches. This CDR3 region has 15 residues. The CDR3 nucleotides are TGTGCCAGTAGTGGAGGACAGGTTGGGAATCAGCCCCAGCATTTT. This codes for CASSGGQVGNQPQHF.

This sequence joins TRBV25-1 and TRBJ1-6; D is unclear. V lost 5 bases and J lost 6, with 14 bases in between. The CDR3 sequence is 15 residues long. Germline CDR1 is MGHDK and CDR2 is SYGVNS. Here the CDR3 reads CASSPRGVSNSPLHF. For the CDR3, the DNA is TGTGCCAGCAGTCCCCGCGGAGTCTCTAATTCACCCCTCCACTTT.

The chain joins TRBV5-4 to TRBJ2-2, with TRBD1 as a possible D gene (6 bases). The CDR3 loop spans 15 amino acids. V lost 4 bases and J lost 4, with 14 bases in between. The germline CDR1 and CDR2 sequences are SGHNT and YYREEE (reference sequence). Here the CDR3 DNA reads TGTGCCAGCAGCCCCTATACAGGGTCCACCGGGGAGCTGTTTTTT. This sequence encodes CASSPYTGSTGELFF.

The chain uses TRBV28 and TRBJ1-2; possible D gene TRBD1, 6 bases. From germline, CDR1 is MDHEN and CDR2 SYDVKM. V lost 6 bases to trimming and J lost 1 base, with 9 bases between them. This CDR3 is 13 amino acids long. Here the CDR3 reads CASRTGFNYGYTF. The CDR3 DNA reads TGTGCCAGCAGAACAGGGTTTAACTATGGCTACACCTTC.

V and J are TRBV28 and TRBJ1-2; 9 nucleotides agree with TRBD1. V dropped 5 bases and J dropped 4; count of bases not matched to a gene: 2. Germline V gives CDR1 MDHEN, CDR2 SYDVKM. The CDR3 covers 13 residues. The CDR3: CASSRGQGYGYTF. Written as DNA, the CDR3 is TGTGCCAGCAGTAGGGGACAGGGCTATGGCTACACCTTC.

This clone was observed a single time. The chain uses TRBV30 and TRBJ1-5; 7 bases are shared with TRBD1. V lost 2 bases to trimming and J lost 6 bases; unmatched junction nucleotides: 7. There are 14 residues in the CDR3. Germline V gene sequence: CDR1 GTSNPN, CDR2 SVGIG (reference sequence). In DNA form, the CDR3 reads TGTGCCTGGAGTTCCGCGACAGGGAGTCAGCCCCAGCATTTT. Residues: CAWSSATGSQPQHF.

The chain links TRBV3-1 (or the pseudogene TRBV3-2) to TRBJ2-5; 7 bases fit TRBD1. Germline loops: CDR1 LGHDT, CDR2 YNNKEL (reference sequence). This CDR3 contains 15 residues. V was pared by 1 base and J by 2 bases, with 4 bases of the junction left unmatched. This CDR3 is CASSQGWTGQETQYF. The CDR3 DNA reads as TGTGCCAGCAGCCAAGGGTGGACAGGTCAAGAGACCCAGTACTTC.

The genes are TRBV7-2 and TRBJ1-6; TRBD1 is a possible D gene (6 bases). From germline, CDR1 is SGHTA and CDR2 FQGNSA. The V and J ends lost 6 bases and 0 bases respectively, with 9 bases between them. CDR3 size: 15 residues. The CDR3 DNA sequence: TGTGCCAGCAGTCTGACAGGCTCCTATAATTCACCCCTCCACTTT. Residues: CASSLTGSYNSPLHF. The full variable domain, completed using reference TRBV7-2 and TRBJ1-6, is GAGVSQSPSNKVTEKGKDVELRCDPISGHTALYWYRQSLGQGLEFLIYFQGNSAPDKSGLPSDRFSAERTGGSVSTLTIQRTQQEDSAVYLCASSLTGSYNSPLHFGNGTRLTVT.

This chain joins TRBV5-1 and TRBJ1-2; TRBD1 aligns across 7 bases. The trim removed 4 bases at V and 4 bases at J, leaving 4 bases unmatched. The CDR3 covers 13 residues. CDR1 and CDR2 (germline): SGHRS, YFSETQ. The DNA for the CDR3 is TGCGCCAGCAGCGAGGGGGCTGGCTATGGCTACACCTTC. Protein product: CASSEGAGYGYTF.

The chain uses TRBV18 and TRBJ1-4; maybe TRBD1 (6 bases). There are 15 residues in the CDR3. Germline-derived CDR1 and CDR2 are KGHSH and LQKENI. The ends were cut back, 3 bases at V and 5 bases at J, with 13 bases in the middle. The DNA of the CDR3 is TGTGCCAGCTCACCCGACAGGTTGGAGAATGAAAAACTGTTTTTT. Amino acids: CASSPDRLENEKLFF.

This clone was seen more than once but under ten times. V gene TRBV5-6 combines with J gene TRBJ2-7, with TRBD1 as a possible D gene (6 bases). In germline, CDR1 is SGHDT, CDR2 YYEEEE. V gave up 1 base and J gave up 3 bases, with 14 bases separating them. The CDR3 extends over 15 amino acids. The CDR3 protein is CASSLRQVRGYEQYF. The CDR3 DNA sequence: TGTGCCAGCAGCTTGCGTCAGGTCAGGGGCTACGAGCAGTACTTC.

This clone was observed once. The J gene is TRBJ2-5, the V gene TRBV6-2 or TRBV6-3, with 11 bases lining up with TRBD2. Germline V CDR1 and CDR2: MNHEY, SVGEGT. CDR3 length equals 15 residues. J was trimmed by 4 bases and V by 6 bases; bases with no gene match: 7. The chain's CDR3 is CASSASGGSGETQYF. CDR3 bases: TGTGCCAGCAGCGCTAGCGGGGGGAGCGGAGAGACCCAGTACTTC.

The gene calls are TRBV9 and TRBJ2-3; D gene ambiguous. Looked up from germline, CDR1 is SGDLS and CDR2 is YYNGEE. The CDR3 loop spans 16 amino acids. Trimming left V 3 bases short and J 0 bases short, with 14 bases between. The CDR3 DNA reads TGTGCCAGCAGCGCAGGATCTGGGTTAAGCACAGATACGCAGTATTTT. Encoded protein: CASSAGSGLSTDTQYF.

The genes are TRBV5-1 and TRBJ2-7; 10 nucleotides agree with TRBD1. Losses at the gene ends were 4 bases for V and 7 bases for J; bases not matched to a gene: 8. This CDR3 comprises 14 residues. The germline CDR1 and CDR2 sequences are SGHRS and YFSETQ. In DNA, the CDR3 is TGCGCCAGCAGCCGGGACAGGGGCCTTCTTGAGCAGTACTTC. It encodes CASSRDRGLLEQYF. Full variable domain (rest looked up from reference TRBV5-1 and TRBJ2-7): KAGVTQTPRYLIKTRGQQVTLSCSPISGHRSVSWYQQTPGQGLQFLFEYFSETQRNKGNFPGRFSGRQFSNSRSEMNVSTLELGDSALYLCASSRDRGLLEQYFGPGTRLTVT.

The rearrangement joins TRBV2 to TRBJ2-7; maybe TRBD2 (6 bases). Germline V gene sequence: CDR1 SNHLY, CDR2 FYNNEI. This CDR3 region has 13 residues. V lost 7 bases, J lost 0 bases, and 10 bases lay in between. CDR3 in DNA: TGTGCCAGCACCCTGACTAGCTCCTACGAGCAGTACTTC. Amino acid sequence: CASTLTSSYEQYF.

J is TRBJ2-3 and V is TRBV18; D may be TRBD1 (5 bases). CDR1 KGHSH and CDR2 LQKENI come from the germline V gene. The V end was cut by 6 bases, the J end by 6 bases, with 10 bases between. The CDR3 is 12 amino acids. CDR3 sequence: CASSLKGDTQYF. The DNA of the CDR3 is TGTGCCAGCTCCCTAAAGGGGGATACGCAGTATTTT.

The gene calls are TRBV30 and TRBJ2-2, with 8 bases that match TRBD1. The CDR3 is 15 residues long. The trim removed 8 bases at V and 2 bases at J, leaving 10 bases unmatched. CDR1 is GTSNPN, CDR2 SVGIG, per germline (reference sequence). CDR3 in DNA: TGTGCCCGCAACCAGGGGGCCCTTAACACCGGGGAGCTGTTTTTT. This translates into CARNQGALNTGELFF.

This clone was observed a single time. The chain carries TRBV28 and TRBJ1-1; D perhaps matches TRBD1 (6 bases). In germline, CDR1 is MDHEN, CDR2 SYDVKM. Trimming cost V 2 bases and J 0 bases, with 7 bases left between them. The CDR3 runs 14 residues. CDR3 sequence reads: CASSLNRVNTEAFF. DNA for the CDR3: TGTGCCAGCAGTTTAAACAGGGTGAACACTGAAGCTTTCTTT.

The CDR3 is CASSVVWGGSYNEQFF. The CDR3 DNA reads TGTGCCAGCAGCGTAGTGTGGGGGGGGTCCTACAATGAGCAGTTCTTC. The rearrangement uses TRBV9 and TRBJ2-1; 7 bases match TRBD2. The CDR3 runs to 16 residues. V shed 0 bases and J 1 base; nucleotides not matched to a gene: 4. Germline CDR1 SGDLS, CDR2 YYNGEE.

A few counts support this clone. The gene calls are TRBV7-2 and TRBJ1-1; 7 bases agree with TRBD1. Germline V lookup: CDR1 SGHTA, CDR2 FQGNSA. The V gene end was trimmed by 0 bases and the J gene end by 6 bases; junction bases not matched to a gene: 4. The CDR3 runs 14 residues. CDR3 coding DNA: TGTGCCAGCAGCTTAGCTAGTCAGGGGGCTGAAGCTTTCTTT. Translation: CASSLASQGAEAFF.

The chain combines TRBV27 with TRBJ2-3; 7 bases are shared with TRBD1. CDR1 is MNHEY, CDR2 SMNVEV, per germline (reference sequence). Losses at the gene ends were 5 bases for V and 5 bases for J; bases not matched to a gene: 10. The CDR3 length is 15 residues. The CDR3 DNA reads as TGTGCCAGCAGTGCGACCGGGACAGCCGAAGATACGCAGTATTTT. It yields the protein CASSATGTAEDTQYF.

The J gene is TRBJ2-2, the V gene TRBV2, with D perhaps TRBD1 (6 bases). The V gene lost 2 bases and the J gene lost 4 bases, with 8 bases spanning the gap. The CDR3 has 14 residues. Looked up from germline, CDR1 is SNHLY and CDR2 is FYNNEI. The CDR3 region is CASSETGPTGELFF. The CDR3, as DNA: TGTGCCAGCAGTGAAACAGGGCCCACCGGGGAGCTGTTTTTT. Complete variable domain (other parts from reference TRBV2 and TRBJ2-2): EPEVTQTPSHQVTQMGQEVILRCVPISNHLYFYWYRQILGQKVEFLVSFYNNEISEKSEIFDDQFSVERPDGSNFTLKIRSTKLEDSAMYFCASSETGPTGELFFGEGSRLTVL.

V and J are TRBV7-9 and TRBJ2-4; tentative D call: TRBD1 (5 bases). The CDR3 sequence is 18 residues long. The V end was cut by 2 bases, the J end by 0 bases, with 17 bases between. The germline V gene has CDR1 SEHNR and CDR2 FQNEAQ (reference sequence). CDR3 in DNA: TGTGCCAGCAGCTTACCCATCCAGGGATCGCTAGCCAAAAACATTCAGTACTTC. Translation gives CASSLPIQGSLAKNIQYF.

The V and J genes are TRBV11-2 and TRBJ2-5; D remains ambiguous. The CDR3 loop spans 14 amino acids. CDR1 SGHAT and CDR2 FQNNGV come from the germline V gene. With 4 bases removed from V and 3 bases from J, the gap between germline ends came to 12 bases. Here the CDR3 DNA reads TGTGCCAGCAGCTCCAGCGCCACCGAAGAGACCCAGTACTTC. Its translation is CASSSSATEETQYF.